Listed below are T cell receptor beta chains from one sample, sequenced in a study of T cell responses to AZD1222 COVID-19 vaccine. Produced via immunoSEQ multiplex PCR; TCRdb's table is partial and in-frame only. The sample contains 130,000 or so clones, 65% to 90% of which appear only once. This specimen consisted of peripheral blood, obtained 28 days after the second dose of the MenACWY control vaccine. These receptors came from an adult who received the MenACWY meningococcal vaccine as a control. Each CDR3 is given with its conserved first and last residue. The D gene is left open where the match is weak. Clone size is shown for a subset of rows, as once, few, many or a class of expanded clone.

d_call	cdr3_length	clone_size	v_call	j_call	cdr3_nt	cdr3_aa
.	11	.	TRBV6-5	TRBJ1-1	TGTGCCAGCAGTCCGAGTCTTGAAGCTTTCTTT	CASSPSLEAFF
.	15	.	TRBV4-1	TRBJ1-2	TGCGCCAGCAGCCAACTATCTTCCGGATTCTATGGCTACACCTTC	CASSQLSSGFYGYTF
TRBD1	19	.	TRBV4-1	TRBJ1-5	TGCGCCAGCAGCCCAATGTACGGGACAGGGGGGGGAAGCAATCAGCCCCAGCATTTT	CASSPMYGTGGGSNQPQHF
TRBD1	15	.	TRBV5-1	TRBJ2-3	TGCGCCAGCAACGTGGGACAGGGGGCAACAGATACGCAGTATTTT	CASNVGQGATDTQYF
.	13	few	TRBV11-2	TRBJ2-5	TGTGCCAGCAGCTTGAACAGCCAAGAGACCCAGTACTTC	CASSLNSQETQYF
.	12	.	TRBV7-9	TRBJ1-1	TGTGCCAGCAGCTTAGACTGGACTGAAGCTTTCTTT	CASSLDWTEAFF
.	14	.	TRBV20-1	TRBJ1-4	TGCAGTGCTAGTTCGGGTCTGGGAGGTGAAAAACTGTTTTTT	CSASSGLGGEKLFF
.	16	.	TRBV5-1	TRBJ1-1	TGCGCCAGCAGCTGGGGGGTCCGGACAGTGAACACTGAAGCTTTCTTT	CASSWGVRTVNTEAFF
.	11	.	TRBV12-3/TRBV12-4	TRBJ2-7	TGTGCCAGCAGTTTAAAGGGACTTTTGGATTTT	CASSLKGLLDF
.	13	.	TRBV6-5	TRBJ1-5	TGTGCCAGCAGAGGGGGGGGCTGGCAGCCCCAGCATTTT	CASRGGGWQPQHF
.	15	.	TRBV29-1	TRBJ1-3	TGCAGCGTTACCACGTCGGGGGACTCTGGAAACACCATATATTTT	CSVTTSGDSGNTIYF
TRBD2	16	once	TRBV14	TRBJ2-1	TGTGCCAGCAGGTCTAGCGGGGGGTCGTCCTACAATGAGCAGTTCTTC	CASRSSGGSSYNEQFF
.	14	.	TRBV13	TRBJ2-2	TGTGCCAGCAGCTGGAGATGGTCTACCGGGGAGCTGTTTTTT	CASSWRWSTGELFF
.	17	.	TRBV4-3	TRBJ2-1	TGCGCCAGCAGCCAAGCTCCGACCGGGACCTGGTCCAATGAGCAGTTCTTC	CASSQAPTGTWSNEQFF
TRBD1	14	many	TRBV4-1	TRBJ1-5	TGCGCCAGCAGTGACAGGGGTGGCAATCAGCCCCAGCATTTT	CASSDRGGNQPQHF
.	13	.	TRBV24-1	TRBJ2-7	TGTGCCACCAGTGTCGGGAGCTCCTACGAGCAGTACTTC	CATSVGSSYEQYF
.	14	few	TRBV2	TRBJ1-2	TGTGCCAGCAGCCAGGACAGCGGGGGCTATGGCTACACCTTC	CASSQDSGGYGYTF
.	16	.	TRBV6-2/TRBV6-3	TRBJ1-3	TGTGCCAGCAGTTATTACCTAACCCCATATGGAAACACCATATATTTT	CASSYYLTPYGNTIYF
.	14	.	TRBV19	TRBJ1-6	TGTGCCAGTAGTATGTTGGCAGATAATTCACCCCTCCACTTT	CASSMLADNSPLHF
.	16	.	TRBV7-2	TRBJ2-2	TGTGCCAGCAGCTTAGCGCTCAACAGGGCGGGCGGGGAGCTGTTTTTT	CASSLALNRAGGELFF
.	13	.	TRBV9	TRBJ2-7	TGTGCCAGCAGCGCAGCATCAGGTGGCGAGCAGTACTTC	CASSAASGGEQYF
.	13	.	TRBV28	TRBJ1-2	TGTGCCAGCGGCCCAAGGACAGTCTATGGCTACACCTTC	CASGPRTVYGYTF
.	13	.	TRBV6-1	TRBJ1-3	TGTGCCAGCAGTGAATGGGGAGGAAACACCATATATTTT	CASSEWGGNTIYF
.	15	once	TRBV27	TRBJ1-2	TGTGCCAGCAGTCCTACTCAGGGGTCGGGGGATGGCTACACCTTC	CASSPTQGSGDGYTF
TRBD1	15	.	TRBV6-4	TRBJ1-2	TGTGCCAGCAGAAGGACCCCAGGGGGTGGCTATGGCTACACCTTC	CASRRTPGGGYGYTF
.	16	.	TRBV14	TRBJ2-2	TGTGCCAGCAGCCAAGACGGGGGCGTGAACACCGGGGAGCTGTTTTTT	CASSQDGGVNTGELFF